This entry describes one TCR beta chain. Its antigen is still unknown. Base qualities are not at hand, and no much larger clone is one base apart. This entry comes from a study of identifying expanded T cells in peripheral blood (dated by TCRdb to about 2019). In terms of the full investigation: Technical replicates were generated by sequencing separate aliquots of the same genomic DNA pool, and four replicates were compared pairwise. The paper as a whole reports these results and caveats: It was expected by the authors that biological variance in healthy repertoires might increase further over much longer intervals, such as months to years. Across all healthy-donor time intervals, the beta-binomial model significantly lowered both the number of clones called differentially abundant and the false-positive rate. Variance in clone template counts between roughly two-week samples significantly increased with total template count across all healthy donors. Between technical replicates the binomial model flagged 1 to 1.5 differentially abundant clones, whereas over about 2 weeks the binomial model flagged about 15 and over roughly 4 weeks 19 to 20.

During the collection period, no infections or other immune events were recorded for the healthy donors. Healthy-donor blood repertoires served as a training cohort to calibrate time-dependent variance in a beta-binomial model of T-cell clone differential abundance. The training cohort comprised 10 or so healthy donors, 3 female and 7 male. Donor ages ranged from about 25 to 64 years, with an average of about 40 years. Whole blood, obtained from a commercial supplier, was collected from each healthy donor at three time points spaced around two weeks apart. Genomic DNA was extracted from unsorted whole blood for immunosequencing. CDR1 and CDR2 are drawn from the germline V gene (reference sequence): LNHDA, SQIVND. Cut back by 3 bases and 6 bases, the V and J ends lie 8 bases apart. From its cysteine to its phenylalanine, the CDR3 spans 13 amino acids. Only the CDR3 part of the read is kept: 39 bases, read in frame from the first base.

The immunoSEQ Assay, which uses bias-controlled multiplex PCR amplification of genomic DNA, was used to profile TCRbeta CDR3 regions. As for the original processing: To quantify the absolute abundance of each unique TCRbeta CDR3 region, the sequences were collapsed and filtered. Differential abundance was tested with a binomial (Fisher-equivalent) model and with a beta-binomial model adding time-dependent variance fitted from healthy donors. Any clone with fewer than 5 combined templates was excluded, and a clone was called differentially abundant if its Benjamini-Hochberg FDR was below 0.01. Using the form v = (b*log(k)+a)^2, the beta-binomial variance was modeled as a function of the total template count across the two samples. What TCRdb holds here is the immuneACCESS table cut down to in-frame rearrangements. Part of the clones is not present; checked against another copy, under half of the missing clones reflect an unresolved V gene, and the others are unexplained. V and J calls and clone size are given by that table; D and trimming were obtained from the DNA. For this sample the table gives 95,000 or so clones, of which approximately 83% were detected only once. The ten largest clones represent around 5.2% of the sample.

The clonotype was recovered from a person aged 18 to 75 in good health. The material sequenced was blood. Recombination connected TRBV19 to TRBJ2-2; no confident D gene assignment can be made. The CDR3 region has the sequence CASSMVGAGELFF. The DNA sequence is as follows: TGTGCCAGTAGTATGGTGGGTGCCGGGGAGCTGTTTTTT.